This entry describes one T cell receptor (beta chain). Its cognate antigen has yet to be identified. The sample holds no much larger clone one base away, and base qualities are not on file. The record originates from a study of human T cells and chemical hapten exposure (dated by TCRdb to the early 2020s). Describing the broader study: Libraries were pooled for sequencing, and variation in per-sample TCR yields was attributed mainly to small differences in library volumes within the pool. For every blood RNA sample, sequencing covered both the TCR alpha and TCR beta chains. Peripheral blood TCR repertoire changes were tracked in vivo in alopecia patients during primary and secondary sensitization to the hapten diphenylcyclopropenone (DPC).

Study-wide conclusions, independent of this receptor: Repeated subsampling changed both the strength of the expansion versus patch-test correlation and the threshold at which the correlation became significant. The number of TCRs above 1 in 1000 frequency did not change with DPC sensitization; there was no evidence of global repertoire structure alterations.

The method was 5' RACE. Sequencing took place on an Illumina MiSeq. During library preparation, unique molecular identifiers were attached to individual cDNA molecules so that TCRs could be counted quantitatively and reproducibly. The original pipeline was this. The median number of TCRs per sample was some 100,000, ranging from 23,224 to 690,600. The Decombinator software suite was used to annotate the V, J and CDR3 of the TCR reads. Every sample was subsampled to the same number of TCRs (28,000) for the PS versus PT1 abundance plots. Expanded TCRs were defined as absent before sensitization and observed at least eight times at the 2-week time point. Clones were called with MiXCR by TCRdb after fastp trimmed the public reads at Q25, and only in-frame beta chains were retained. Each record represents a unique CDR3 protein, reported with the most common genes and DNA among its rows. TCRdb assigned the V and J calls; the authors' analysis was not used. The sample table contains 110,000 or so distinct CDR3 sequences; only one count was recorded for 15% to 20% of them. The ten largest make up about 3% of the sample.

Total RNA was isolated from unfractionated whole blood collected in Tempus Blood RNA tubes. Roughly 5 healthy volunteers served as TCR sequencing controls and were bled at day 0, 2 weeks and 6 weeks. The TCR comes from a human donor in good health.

The bases read TGTGCCACCAGTGATTTGCGAAAAACAGGTAAAAATGAGCAGTTCTTC. Its translation reads: CATSDLRKTGKNEQFF. Recombination linked TRBV24-1 to TRBJ2-1, with a tentative D gene TRBD1 over 5 matching bases. The CDR3 measures 16 amino acids from cysteine to phenylalanine. Of the read, only the CDR3 DNA is kept; its 48 bases are in frame from base 1. The junction shows trimming of 0 bases on V and 7 bases on J, plus 15 bases between the germline ends. CDR1 and CDR2 are drawn from the germline V gene: KGHDR, SFDVKD.